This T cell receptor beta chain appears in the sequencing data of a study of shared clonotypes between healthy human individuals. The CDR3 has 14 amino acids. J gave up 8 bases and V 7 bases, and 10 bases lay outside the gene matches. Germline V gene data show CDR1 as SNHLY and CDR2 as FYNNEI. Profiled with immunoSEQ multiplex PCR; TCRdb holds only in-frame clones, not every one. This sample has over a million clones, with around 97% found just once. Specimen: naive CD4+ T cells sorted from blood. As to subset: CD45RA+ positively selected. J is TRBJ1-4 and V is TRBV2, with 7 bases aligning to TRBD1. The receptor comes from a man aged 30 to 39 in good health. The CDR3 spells CASIRGYRDEKLFF. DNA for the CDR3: TGTGCCAGCATCAGGGGGTATCGGGACGAAAAACTGTTTTTT.